These 2 T cell receptor beta chains share one sample of origin, sequenced in a study of blood T cell repertoires in COVID-19. Sequencing used immunoSEQ multiplex PCR; TCRdb keeps in-frame clones, though not all of them. The sample has 220,000 or so clones; about nine tenths are singletons. The sequencing sample was made of peripheral blood. All receptors derive from a man in his fifties or sixties who had recovered from COVID-19.

This chain uses TRBV28 with TRBJ2-3; 16 bases are shared with TRBD2. The CDR3 contains 19 residues. The J segment lost 0 bases and the V segment lost 5 bases, leaving 8 bases of the junction unmatched. Germline CDR1 and CDR2: MDHEN and SYDVKM. The CDR3 sequence: CASSPGLAGGSLSTDTQYF. CDR3 nucleotides: TGTGCCAGCAGTCCGGGACTAGCGGGAGGGTCGCTGAGCACAGATACGCAGTATTTT.

This chain uses TRBV5-1 with TRBJ2-7; 11 bases agree with TRBD2. Germline V gene data show CDR1 as SGHRS and CDR2 as YFSETQ. This CDR3 is 14 amino acids long. Trimming took 4 bases from V and 3 from J; bases not matched to a gene: 3. The CDR3 sequence: CASSTGTSGYEQYF. DNA for the CDR3: TGCGCCAGCAGCACCGGGACTAGCGGCTACGAGCAGTACTTC. Variable domain in full (rest from reference TRBV5-1 and TRBJ2-7): KAGVTQTPRYLIKTRGQQVTLSCSPISGHRSVSWYQQTPGQGLQFLFEYFSETQRNKGNFPGRFSGRQFSNSRSEMNVSTLELGDSALYLCASSTGTSGYEQYFGPGTRLTVT.